Listed below are T cell receptor beta chains from one sample, sequenced in a study of blood T cell repertoires in COVID-19. Method: immunoSEQ multiplex PCR; TCRdb's copy keeps in-frame clones and lacks some. The profile shows roughly 340,000 clones, about 88% of them singletons. The material sequenced was peripheral blood. Receptors were obtained from a woman in her seventies with COVID-19, enrolled during active disease. The CDR3 runs from the conserved cysteine through the conserved F or W. A D gene is named only where the DNA matches it firmly. Where a row states a size, it is once, few, many or the class of an expanded clone; other rows omit it.

TRBV2	NA	few	TRBJ1-5	16	CASRGGTPGGNQPQHF	TGTGCCAGCAGGGGCGGGACTCCGGGGGGCAATCAGCCCCAGCATTTT
TRBV9	TRBD2	NA	TRBJ2-1	15	CASSVGRAGAGEQFF	TGTGCCAGCAGCGTAGGTAGAGCGGGGGCGGGTGAGCAGTTCTTC
TRBV5-6	NA	NA	TRBJ1-3	13	CASSRKLGNTIYF	TGTGCCAGCAGCCGAAAGCTTGGAAACACCATATATTTT
TRBV2	NA	NA	TRBJ1-2	14	CASSVEGSNYGYTF	TGTGCCAGCAGTGTGGAGGGAAGTAACTATGGCTACACCTTC
TRBV4-3	NA	NA	TRBJ1-2	14	CASSQEKPGYGYTF	TGCGCCAGCAGCCAAGAAAAACCAGGCTATGGCTACACCTTC
TRBV5-1	TRBD1	once	TRBJ1-1	13	CASSTDRAAEAFF	TGCGCCAGCAGCACCGACAGGGCAGCTGAAGCTTTCTTT
TRBV19	TRBD1	NA	TRBJ2-3	15	CASSPWDRGADTQYF	TGTGCTAGTAGTCCCTGGGACAGGGGCGCAGATACGCAGTATTTT
TRBV27	TRBD2	NA	TRBJ2-3	14	CASSLAGGWDTQYF	TGTGCCAGCAGTTTGGCGGGGGGGTGGGATACGCAGTATTTT
TRBV29-1	TRBD1	NA	TRBJ1-1	15	CSVWTIQGMNTEAFF	TGCAGCGTTTGGACTATACAGGGGATGAACACTGAAGCTTTCTTT
TRBV7-8	NA	NA	TRBJ2-7	13	CASSLGRGYEQYF	TGTGCCAGCAGCTTAGGCAGGGGCTACGAGCAGTACTTC
TRBV19	NA	NA	TRBJ1-1	14	CASSIGGKNTEAFF	TGTGCCAGTAGTATAGGAGGGAAGAACACTGAAGCTTTCTTT
TRBV28	NA	NA	TRBJ1-1	16	CASSFQRVVTNTEAFF	TGTGCCAGCAGTTTTCAGAGGGTAGTAACGAACACTGAAGCTTTCTTT
TRBV5-4	NA	NA	TRBJ1-2	14	CASSFGREGYGYTF	TGTGCCAGCAGCTTCGGAAGGGAGGGCTATGGCTACACCTTC
TRBV2	TRBD2	once	TRBJ2-1	14	CASSVSGGINEQFF	TGTGCCAGCAGTGTCAGCGGGGGGATCAATGAGCAGTTCTTC
TRBV6-5	NA	few	TRBJ2-1	13	CASSYSQEDEQFF	TGTGCCAGCAGTTACTCGCAGGAGGATGAGCAGTTCTTC